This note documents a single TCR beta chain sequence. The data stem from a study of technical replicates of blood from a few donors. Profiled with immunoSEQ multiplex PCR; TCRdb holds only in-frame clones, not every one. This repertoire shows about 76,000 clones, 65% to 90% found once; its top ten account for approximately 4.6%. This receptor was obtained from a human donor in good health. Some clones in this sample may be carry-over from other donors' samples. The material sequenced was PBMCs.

The chain's CDR3 is CASSLGAGTTDTQYF. In DNA, the CDR3 is TGTGCCAGCAGCTTAGGGGCGGGGACCACAGATACGCAGTATTTT. The V and J genes are TRBV11-2 and TRBJ2-3, with D perhaps matching TRBD2 (6 bases). The CDR3 length is 15 residues. V dropped 1 base and J dropped 2 bases, with 10 bases sitting between them. Per germline, CDR1 SGHAT and CDR2 FQNNGV.